A selection of T cell receptor beta chains follows, all from one sample in a study of cytomegalovirus exposure and HLA in healthy donors. Produced via immunoSEQ multiplex PCR; TCRdb's table is partial and in-frame only. The table includes 90,000 to 130,000 clones, approximately 80% detected once. The sample consisted of PBMCs. The receptor source for this set is a man aged 25-45 years in good health and CMV-seropositive. Both conserved end residues are part of each CDR3. D genes are given only for firm matches. The size of a clone is reported for some rows only, either as once, few or many, or as a class for expanded clones.

V gene	clone size	J gene	D gene	CDR3 protein	CDR3 DNA
TRBV14	NA	TRBJ1-2	NA	CASSPRTDYGYTF	TGTGCCAGCAGCCCCCGGACAGACTATGGCTACACCTTC
TRBV9	NA	TRBJ1-6	TRBD1	CASSKSWDRGRLGLNNSPLHF	TGTGCCAGCAGCAAATCATGGGACAGGGGGCGCCTCGGGTTAAATAATTCACCCCTCCACTTT
TRBV15	NA	TRBJ1-6	NA	CATSRETAFSGSPLHF	TGTGCCACCAGCAGAGAAACGGCTTTCTCGGGGTCACCCCTCCACTTT
TRBV2	NA	TRBJ1-5	TRBD1	CASSVQTGDQPQHF	TGTGCCAGCAGTGTTCAGACAGGGGATCAGCCCCAGCATTTT
TRBV30	few	TRBJ1-1	TRBD1	CAGDRDRAFF	TGTGCCGGGGACAGGGATCGGGCTTTCTTT
TRBV29-1	NA	TRBJ2-7	TRBD1	CSVELAGQGGYEQYF	TGCAGCGTTGAATTGGCGGGACAGGGCGGGTACGAGCAGTACTTC
TRBV15	NA	TRBJ2-1	TRBD2	CATSRDVLTSGGAKQFF	TGTGCCACCAGCAGAGATGTATTAACTAGCGGGGGGGCTAAGCAGTTCTTC
TRBV5-1	NA	TRBJ1-1	TRBD1	CASSSTGEYTEAFF	TGCGCCAGCAGCTCGACAGGGGAGTACACTGAAGCTTTCTTT
TRBV11-2	NA	TRBJ1-2	TRBD1	CASSLDGTVGSYGYTF	TGTGCCAGCAGCTTAGACGGGACAGTGGGGAGCTATGGCTACACCTTC
TRBV11-3	NA	TRBJ2-2	NA	CASSPNRGRGTGELFF	TGTGCCAGCAGCCCGAACAGGGGGAGGGGCACCGGGGAGCTGTTTTTT
TRBV5-6	NA	TRBJ2-7	TRBD1	CASSPGTAVVSGEQYF	TGTGCCAGCAGCCCCGGGACAGCCGTTGTTTCTGGCGAGCAGTACTTC
TRBV5-1	NA	TRBJ2-7	NA	CASSLYYEQYF	TGCGCCAGCAGCTTGTACTACGAGCAGTACTTC
TRBV7-9	NA	TRBJ1-2	TRBD1	CASSWDRTSYTF	TGTGCCAGCAGCTGGGACAGGACAAGCTACACCTTC
TRBV5-6	NA	TRBJ2-7	NA	CASSLGVEAYEQYF	TGTGCCAGCAGCTTGGGGGTGGAGGCTTACGAGCAGTACTTC
TRBV7-3	NA	TRBJ2-7	TRBD1	CASSFGTGSSYEQYF	TGTGCCAGCAGCTTTGGGACAGGAAGCTCCTACGAGCAGTACTTC
TRBV27	NA	TRBJ2-7	TRBD1	CASGPGGPYEQYF	TGTGCCAGCGGGCCAGGGGGCCCCTACGAGCAGTACTTC
TRBV7-2	many	TRBJ1-5	NA	CASSIRRDQPQHF	TGTGCCAGCAGCATTCGACGGGATCAGCCCCAGCATTTT